These 8 T cell receptor beta chains share one sample of origin, sequenced in a study of beta chain features in type 1 diabetes (dated by TCRdb to the late 2010s). The method behind the library was the immunoSEQ multiplex PCR assay. The entire amount of isolated RNA was reverse transcribed using the High Capacity cDNA Reverse Transcription Kit, so the sequenced TCRB transcripts were expressed ones. Not all clones reach the TCRdb copy of this immuneACCESS table, which keeps in-frame sequences only. Checked studies attribute under half of the gap to unresolved V genes and leave the rest unexplained. Across this sample there are around 340,000 clones, with approximately 8.2% seen only once. 0.44% of the sample is taken by the ten largest. Sequencing input: central memory CD4+ T cells from blood. These receptors originate from a woman younger than 30 in good health.

This clone was seen a handful of times. J is TRBJ2-2 and V is TRBV5-1; 13 bases map to TRBD2. The V and J ends lost 1 base and 7 bases, in that order; junction bases with no gene match: 4. The CDR3 is 16 amino acids. Germline V CDR1 and CDR2: SGHRS, YFSETQ. The CDR3 sequence: CASSLTGLAGFGELFF. The CDR3, as DNA: TGCGCCAGCAGCTTGACGGGACTAGCGGGATTCGGGGAGCTGTTTTTT.

The chain has TRBV6-5 and TRBJ2-7; D may correspond to TRBD1 or TRBD2 (5 bases each). The CDR3 covers 14 residues. Germline V gene data show CDR1 as MNHEY and CDR2 as SVGAGI. Trimming removed 4 bases from V and 0 bases from J, with 10 bases in between. CDR3 nucleotides: TGTGCCAGCAGTTCTCCAGGGAGCTCCTACGAGCAGTACTTC. Amino acid sequence: CASSSPGSSYEQYF.

The chain employs TRBV11-2 and TRBJ2-2; 9 nucleotides match TRBD2. J gave up 5 bases and V 4 bases, and 14 bases lay outside the gene matches. The germline CDR1 and CDR2 sequences are SGHAT and FQNNGV. The CDR3 is 18 amino acids. The CDR3 is CASSSTAGGSSGTGELFF. In nucleotides, the CDR3 is TGTGCCAGCAGCTCAACCGCGGGAGGGTCATCGGGGACCGGGGAGCTGTTTTTT.

There are a few counts of this clone. The chain couples TRBV4-3 to TRBJ1-3, with D unresolved. V lost 0 bases to trimming and J lost 0 bases, with 6 bases between them. The germline V gene has CDR1 LGHNA and CDR2 YSLEER. CDR3 size: 15 residues. CDR3 DNA sequence: TGCGCCAGCAGCCAAGAGCCATCCTCTGGAAACACCATATATTTT. Its protein product is CASSQEPSSGNTIYF.

Details on this clone: A much larger clone differs from this one at a single base, so this may be a read error. The chain combines TRBV7-2 with TRBJ2-1; 13 positions match TRBD2. This CDR3 is 15 amino acids long. Germline CDR1 and CDR2: SGHTA and FQGNSA. With V trimmed by 5 bases and J by 9 bases, 7 bases remained unmatched. CDR3 nucleotide sequence: TGTGCCAGCAGCCCAACTAGCGGGAGGGCCGTTGAGCAGTTCTTC. Residues: CASSPTSGRAVEQFF.

This chain connects TRBV5-4 to TRBJ1-2; no reliable D call. The CDR3 length is 13 residues. The V and J ends lost 4 bases and 4 bases respectively, with 11 bases between them. Germline loops: CDR1 SGHNT, CDR2 YYREEE (reference sequence). This CDR3 is CASSRDASYGYTF. The DNA of the CDR3 is TGTGCCAGCAGCCGGGATGCCTCCTATGGCTACACCTTC.

The chain is built from TRBV6-6 and TRBJ2-7, with D hard to call. The CDR3 is 13 residues long. Germline V CDR1 and CDR2: MNHNY, SVGAGI (reference sequence). V lost 7 bases, J lost 3 bases, and 13 bases lay in between. The CDR3 DNA reads as TGTGCCAGCACCAGTTCCAGATTCTACGAGCAGTACTTC. Translation gives CASTSSRFYEQYF.

The chain uses TRBV7-3 and TRBJ2-2, with TRBD1 as a possible D gene (5 bases). This CDR3 region has 13 residues. Trimming removed 6 bases from V and 5 bases from J, with 10 bases in between. Germline CDR1 SGHTA, CDR2 FQGTGA. DNA of the CDR3: TGTGCCAGCAGTAACAGGCAAACCGGGGAGCTGTTTTTT. It encodes CASSNRQTGELFF.